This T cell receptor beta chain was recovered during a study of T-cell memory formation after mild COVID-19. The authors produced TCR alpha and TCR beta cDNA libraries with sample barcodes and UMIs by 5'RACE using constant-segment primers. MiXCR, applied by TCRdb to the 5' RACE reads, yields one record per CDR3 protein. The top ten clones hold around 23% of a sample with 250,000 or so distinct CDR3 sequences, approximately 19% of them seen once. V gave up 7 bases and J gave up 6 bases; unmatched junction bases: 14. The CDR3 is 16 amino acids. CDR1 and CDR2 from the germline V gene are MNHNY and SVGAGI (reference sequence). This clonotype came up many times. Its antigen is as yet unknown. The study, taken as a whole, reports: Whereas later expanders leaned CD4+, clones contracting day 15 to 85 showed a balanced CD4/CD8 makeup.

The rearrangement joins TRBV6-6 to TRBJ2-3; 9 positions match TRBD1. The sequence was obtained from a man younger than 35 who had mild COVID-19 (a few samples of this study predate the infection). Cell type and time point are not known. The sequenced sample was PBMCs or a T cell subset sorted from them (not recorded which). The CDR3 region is CASTGQGLQVVDTQYF. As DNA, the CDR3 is TGTGCCAGCACAGGACAGGGGCTCCAAGTTGTGGATACGCAGTATTTT.